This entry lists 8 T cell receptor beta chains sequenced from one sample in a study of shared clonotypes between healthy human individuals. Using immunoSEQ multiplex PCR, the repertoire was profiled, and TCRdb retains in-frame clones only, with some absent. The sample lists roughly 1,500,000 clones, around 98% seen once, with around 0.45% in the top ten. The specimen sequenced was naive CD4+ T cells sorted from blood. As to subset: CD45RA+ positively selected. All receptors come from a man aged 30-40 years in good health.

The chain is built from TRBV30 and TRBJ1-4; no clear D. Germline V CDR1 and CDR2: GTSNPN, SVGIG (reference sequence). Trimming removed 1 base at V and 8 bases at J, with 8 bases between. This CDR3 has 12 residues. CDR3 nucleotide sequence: TGTGCCTGGAGTGCGTTTGAGGAAAAACTGTTTTTT. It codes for CAWSAFEEKLFF.

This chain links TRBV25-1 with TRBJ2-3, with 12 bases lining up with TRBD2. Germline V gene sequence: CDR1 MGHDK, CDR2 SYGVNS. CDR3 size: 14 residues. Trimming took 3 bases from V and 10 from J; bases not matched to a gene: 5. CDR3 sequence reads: CASSEWTSGTAQYF. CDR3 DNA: TGTGCCAGCAGTGAGTGGACTAGCGGGACAGCGCAGTATTTT. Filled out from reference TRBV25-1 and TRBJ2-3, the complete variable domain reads EADIYQTPRYLVIGTGKKITLECSQTMGHDKMYWYQQDPGMELHLIHYSYGVNSTEKGDLSSESTVSRIRTEHFPLTLESARPSHTSQYLCASSEWTSGTAQYFGPGTRLTVL.

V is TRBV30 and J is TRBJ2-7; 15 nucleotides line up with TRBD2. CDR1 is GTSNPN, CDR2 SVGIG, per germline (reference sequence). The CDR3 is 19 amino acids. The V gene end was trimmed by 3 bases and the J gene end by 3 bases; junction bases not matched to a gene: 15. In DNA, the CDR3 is TGTGCCTGGAGCCGAGGCTGGACTAGCGGGAGGGCCTCAAGCTACGAGCAGTACTTC. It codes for CAWSRGWTSGRASSYEQYF.

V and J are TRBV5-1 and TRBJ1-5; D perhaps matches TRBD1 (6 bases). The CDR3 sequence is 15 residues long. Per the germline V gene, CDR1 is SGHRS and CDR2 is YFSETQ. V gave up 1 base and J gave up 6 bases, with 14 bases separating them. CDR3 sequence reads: CASSLLPRGGQPQHF. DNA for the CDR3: TGCGCCAGCAGCTTGCTTCCTAGAGGGGGTCAGCCCCAGCATTTT.

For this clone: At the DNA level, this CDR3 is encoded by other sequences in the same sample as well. CDR3 in amino acids: CASSLLSGEQYF. In DNA, the CDR3 is TGTGCCAGCAGCTTATTGTCAGGCGAGCAGTACTTC. The chain has TRBV5-4 and TRBJ2-7; no clear D gene. V gave up 2 bases and J gave up 6 bases, with 9 bases separating them. Germline lookup yields CDR1 SGHNT and CDR2 YYREEE (reference sequence). The CDR3 covers 12 residues.

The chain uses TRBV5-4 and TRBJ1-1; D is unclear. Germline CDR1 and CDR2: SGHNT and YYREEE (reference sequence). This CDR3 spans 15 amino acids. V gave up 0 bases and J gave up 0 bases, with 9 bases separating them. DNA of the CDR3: TGTGCCAGCAGCTTGGTCGGATACATGAACACTGAAGCTTTCTTT. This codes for CASSLVGYMNTEAFF.

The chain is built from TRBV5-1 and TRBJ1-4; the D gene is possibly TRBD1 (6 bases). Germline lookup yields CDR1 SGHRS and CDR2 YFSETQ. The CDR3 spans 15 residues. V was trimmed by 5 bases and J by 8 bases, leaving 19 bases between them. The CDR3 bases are TGCGCCAGCAGTTACCAACAGGGAGGTGGCGAAAAACTGTTTTTT. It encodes CASSYQQGGGEKLFF.

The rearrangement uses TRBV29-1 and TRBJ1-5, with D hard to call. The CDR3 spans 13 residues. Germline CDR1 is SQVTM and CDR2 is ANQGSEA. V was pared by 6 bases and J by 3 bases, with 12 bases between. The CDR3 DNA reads TGCAGCGTAGGACCCGGCATCAATCAGCCCCAGCATTTT. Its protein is CSVGPGINQPQHF.